Listed below are T cell receptor beta chains from one sample, sequenced in a study of cytomegalovirus exposure and HLA in healthy donors. Clones were sequenced by immunoSEQ multiplex PCR, and TCRdb holds only the in-frame ones, with some missing. The sample lists some 150,000 clones; roughly 82% were seen once. The sequenced sample was PBMCs. These receptor sequences come from a woman aged 50 to 60 in good health and CMV-seropositive. The CDR3 runs from the conserved cysteine through the conserved F or W. D genes are given only for firm matches. Size is stated for part of the rows, as once, few or many counts, or as a class when the clone is expanded.

d_call: .
j_call: TRBJ1-1
v_call: TRBV6-5
clone_size: .
cdr3_aa: CASRPSGGVNTEAFF
cdr3_nt: TGTGCCAGCAGGCCGTCGGGAGGTGTGAACACTGAAGCTTTCTTT

d_call: .
j_call: TRBJ2-7
v_call: TRBV27
clone_size: .
cdr3_aa: CASRKGDGYEQYF
cdr3_nt: TGTGCCAGCAGGAAAGGGGATGGATACGAGCAGTACTTC

d_call: .
j_call: TRBJ1-2
v_call: TRBV6-5
clone_size: .
cdr3_aa: CASSYRAYGYTF
cdr3_nt: TGTGCCAGCAGTTACAGAGCTTATGGCTACACCTTC

d_call: TRBD1
j_call: TRBJ1-2
v_call: TRBV19
clone_size: .
cdr3_aa: CATNEGAQGYTF
cdr3_nt: TGTGCCACCAACGAGGGGGCGCAGGGCTACACCTTC

d_call: .
j_call: TRBJ2-4
v_call: TRBV6-1
clone_size: .
cdr3_aa: CASNARKNIQYF
cdr3_nt: TGTGCCAGCAACGCCAGAAAAAACATTCAGTACTTC

d_call: .
j_call: TRBJ1-5
v_call: TRBV13
clone_size: .
cdr3_aa: CASSPGGQPQHF
cdr3_nt: TGTGCCAGCAGCCCGGGGGGACAGCCCCAGCATTTT

d_call: .
j_call: TRBJ1-1
v_call: TRBV6-1
clone_size: .
cdr3_aa: CASSETGWVSAFF
cdr3_nt: TGTGCCAGCAGTGAAACCGGGTGGGTCAGCGCTTTCTTT

d_call: TRBD1
j_call: TRBJ2-1
v_call: TRBV30
clone_size: .
cdr3_aa: CAWRPRDRDNEQFF
cdr3_nt: TGTGCCTGGAGGCCCCGGGACAGGGACAATGAGCAGTTCTTC

d_call: TRBD1
j_call: TRBJ2-1
v_call: TRBV5-1
clone_size: .
cdr3_aa: CASSFSTGGEQFF
cdr3_nt: TGCGCCAGCAGCTTCTCAACAGGGGGAGAGCAGTTCTTC

d_call: .
j_call: TRBJ1-4
v_call: TRBV5-1
clone_size: .
cdr3_aa: CASSRDSEKLFF
cdr3_nt: TGCGCCAGCAGCCGAGACAGTGAAAAACTGTTTTTT

d_call: .
j_call: TRBJ2-5
v_call: TRBV9
clone_size: .
cdr3_aa: CASSANQETQYF
cdr3_nt: TGTGCCAGCAGCGCAAACCAAGAGACCCAGTACTTC

d_call: TRBD2
j_call: TRBJ2-3
v_call: TRBV7-9
clone_size: .
cdr3_aa: CASSPSGYTDTQYF
cdr3_nt: TGTGCCAGCAGCCCTAGCGGGTACACAGATACGCAGTATTTT

d_call: .
j_call: TRBJ1-1
v_call: TRBV18
clone_size: .
cdr3_aa: CASSPGNGGNTEAFF
cdr3_nt: TGTGCCAGCTCACCGGGTAACGGGGGGAACACTGAAGCTTTCTTT

d_call: TRBD1
j_call: TRBJ2-3
v_call: TRBV30
clone_size: .
cdr3_aa: CAWSGTGGLRSTDTQYF
cdr3_nt: TGTGCCTGGAGCGGGACAGGGGGCCTTAGAAGCACAGATACGCAGTATTTT

d_call: TRBD1
j_call: TRBJ2-1
v_call: TRBV4-2
clone_size: .
cdr3_aa: CASSPSGQGGNEQFF
cdr3_nt: TGTGCCAGCAGCCCTTCGGGACAGGGGGGAAATGAGCAGTTCTTC

d_call: .
j_call: TRBJ2-7
v_call: TRBV19
clone_size: .
cdr3_aa: CASSIDPHSRSEQYF
cdr3_nt: TGTGCCAGTAGTATAGATCCGCACAGCCGTTCCGAGCAGTACTTC

d_call: .
j_call: TRBJ2-1
v_call: TRBV6-5
clone_size: once
cdr3_aa: CASRRNNEQFF
cdr3_nt: TGTGCCAGCAGGAGAAACAATGAGCAGTTCTTC

d_call: .
j_call: TRBJ1-6
v_call: TRBV5-8
clone_size: .
cdr3_aa: CASSLVGQPLHF
cdr3_nt: TGTGCCAGCAGCTTGGTAGGACAACCCCTCCACTTT

d_call: TRBD2
j_call: TRBJ2-7
v_call: TRBV5-4
clone_size: once
cdr3_aa: CASSLEVLAGGPREQYF
cdr3_nt: TGTGCCAGCAGCTTGGAGGTTCTAGCGGGGGGGCCTCGGGAGCAGTACTTC

d_call: TRBD1
j_call: TRBJ2-2
v_call: TRBV2
clone_size: .
cdr3_aa: CASRGTGRSANTGELFF
cdr3_nt: TGTGCCAGCAGGGGGACAGGGCGTTCCGCGAACACCGGGGAGCTGTTTTTT

d_call: TRBD1
j_call: TRBJ2-7
v_call: TRBV5-6
clone_size: .
cdr3_aa: CASSSDRGVGNEQYF
cdr3_nt: TGTGCCAGCAGCTCGGACAGGGGGGTCGGAAACGAGCAGTACTTC

d_call: TRBD2
j_call: TRBJ2-1
v_call: TRBV9
clone_size: .
cdr3_aa: CASSVQGTSLYNEQFF
cdr3_nt: TGTGCCAGCAGCGTACAGGGGACTAGCCTTTACAATGAGCAGTTCTTC

d_call: .
j_call: TRBJ1-2
v_call: TRBV4-1
clone_size: .
cdr3_aa: CASNEGGVDYGYTF
cdr3_nt: TGCGCCAGCAATGAGGGAGGAGTAGACTATGGCTACACCTTC

d_call: TRBD1
j_call: TRBJ1-2
v_call: TRBV5-1
clone_size: .
cdr3_aa: CASSLDRGMGGYTF
cdr3_nt: TGCGCCAGCAGCTTGGACAGGGGAATGGGTGGCTACACCTTC

d_call: .
j_call: TRBJ2-1
v_call: TRBV12-5
clone_size: .
cdr3_aa: CASGLGHTSYNEQFF
cdr3_nt: TGTGCTAGTGGTTTGGGACACACTTCCTACAATGAGCAGTTCTTC

d_call: .
j_call: TRBJ2-3
v_call: TRBV6-1
clone_size: .
cdr3_aa: CASRRESTDTQYF
cdr3_nt: TGTGCCAGCAGGAGGGAGAGCACAGATACGCAGTATTTT

d_call: TRBD2
j_call: TRBJ2-5
v_call: TRBV6-6
clone_size: .
cdr3_aa: CASSPTSGGPATQYF
cdr3_nt: TGTGCCAGCAGTCCGACTAGCGGGGGGCCCGCGACCCAGTACTTC

d_call: .
j_call: TRBJ2-1
v_call: TRBV5-4
clone_size: .
cdr3_aa: CASSLSRGANEQFF
cdr3_nt: TGTGCCAGCAGCTTGTCACGGGGGGCCAATGAGCAGTTCTTC

d_call: TRBD1
j_call: TRBJ1-2
v_call: TRBV7-2
clone_size: .
cdr3_aa: CASITGGGYTF
cdr3_nt: TGTGCCAGCATCACAGGGGGCGGCTACACCTTC

d_call: .
j_call: TRBJ1-2
v_call: TRBV19
clone_size: .
cdr3_aa: CASSRQLFNYGYTF
cdr3_nt: TGTGCCAGTAGTAGACAGCTTTTCAACTATGGCTACACCTTC

d_call: .
j_call: TRBJ2-7
v_call: TRBV14
clone_size: .
cdr3_aa: CASSLPGRGGYEQYF
cdr3_nt: TGTGCCAGCAGCCTTCCTGGGAGAGGGGGCTACGAGCAGTACTTC

d_call: .
j_call: TRBJ1-6
v_call: TRBV2
clone_size: .
cdr3_aa: CASSAGGSNSPLHF
cdr3_nt: TGTGCCAGCAGTGCTGGAGGGAGTAATTCACCCCTCCACTTT

d_call: TRBD1
j_call: TRBJ1-3
v_call: TRBV7-9
clone_size: .
cdr3_aa: CASSETGDSGNTIYF
cdr3_nt: TGTGCCAGCAGCGAAACAGGGGACTCAGGAAACACCATATATTTT

d_call: .
j_call: TRBJ1-1
v_call: TRBV9
clone_size: .
cdr3_aa: CASNPAGGNTEAFF
cdr3_nt: TGTGCCAGCAATCCAGCGGGGGGGAACACTGAAGCTTTCTTT

d_call: TRBD1
j_call: TRBJ2-3
v_call: TRBV19
clone_size: .
cdr3_aa: CASSLGTATDTQYF
cdr3_nt: TGTGCCAGTAGTCTCGGGACAGCCACAGATACGCAGTATTTT

d_call: .
j_call: TRBJ2-7
v_call: TRBV5-4
clone_size: few
cdr3_aa: CASSLADRKEQYF
cdr3_nt: TGTGCCAGCAGCTTGGCCGACAGAAAAGAGCAGTACTTC

d_call: .
j_call: TRBJ2-3
v_call: TRBV11-2
clone_size: .
cdr3_aa: CASSLDLLGDTQYF
cdr3_nt: TGTGCCAGCAGCTTAGACCTCCTCGGAGATACGCAGTATTTT

d_call: .
j_call: TRBJ2-7
v_call: TRBV6-1
clone_size: .
cdr3_aa: CASSPPRLSSYEQYF
cdr3_nt: TGTGCCAGCAGCCCCCCCCGTCTGAGCTCCTACGAGCAGTACTTC

d_call: .
j_call: TRBJ2-7
v_call: TRBV7-2
clone_size: .
cdr3_aa: CASSAFGQPSYEQYF
cdr3_nt: TGTGCCAGCAGCGCCTTCGGACAGCCTTCCTACGAGCAGTACTTC

d_call: TRBD2
j_call: TRBJ2-1
v_call: TRBV6-6
clone_size: .
cdr3_aa: CASSYPTGTSNEQFF
cdr3_nt: TGTGCCAGCAGTTACCCGACCGGGACTAGCAATGAGCAGTTCTTC

d_call: .
j_call: TRBJ1-1
v_call: TRBV7-9
clone_size: .
cdr3_aa: CASSSRGGNTEAFF
cdr3_nt: TGTGCCAGCAGCTCCCGAGGGGGTAACACTGAAGCTTTCTTT

d_call: .
j_call: TRBJ1-1
v_call: TRBV27
clone_size: .
cdr3_aa: CASSLRGGVGTEAFF
cdr3_nt: TGTGCCAGCAGTTTACGAGGGGGGGTTGGGACTGAAGCTTTCTTT

d_call: .
j_call: TRBJ2-2
v_call: TRBV10-2
clone_size: .
cdr3_aa: CASSGMGGRTGELFF
cdr3_nt: TGCGCCAGCAGTGGGATGGGGGGTCGGACCGGGGAGCTGTTTTTT

d_call: .
j_call: TRBJ1-6
v_call: TRBV4-3
clone_size: .
cdr3_aa: CASSQDLRFQGNNSPLHF
cdr3_nt: TGCGCCAGCAGCCAAGATCTTAGGTTTCAGGGGAATAATTCACCCCTCCACTTT

d_call: .
j_call: TRBJ2-6
v_call: TRBV14
clone_size: .
cdr3_aa: CASSQRGGLSGANVLTF
cdr3_nt: TGTGCCAGCAGCCAAAGGGGGGGCCTCTCTGGGGCCAACGTCCTGACTTTC

d_call: .
j_call: TRBJ2-1
v_call: TRBV12-5
clone_size: .
cdr3_aa: CASGLVNRNYNEQFF
cdr3_nt: TGTGCTAGTGGTTTGGTAAACAGAAATTACAATGAGCAGTTCTTC

d_call: .
j_call: TRBJ1-5
v_call: TRBV30
clone_size: .
cdr3_aa: CAWSVEGRPQHF
cdr3_nt: TGTGCCTGGAGTGTCGAAGGGAGACCCCAGCATTTT

d_call: .
j_call: TRBJ2-3
v_call: TRBV5-4
clone_size: .
cdr3_aa: CASSWQLDTQYF
cdr3_nt: TGTGCCAGCAGCTGGCAGTTGGATACGCAGTATTTT

d_call: .
j_call: TRBJ1-1
v_call: TRBV10-3
clone_size: .
cdr3_aa: CAISVGGPPEAFF
cdr3_nt: TGTGCCATCAGTGTTGGAGGGCCCCCTGAAGCTTTCTTT

d_call: TRBD2
j_call: TRBJ2-1
v_call: TRBV9
clone_size: .
cdr3_aa: CASSVASGGKNEQFF
cdr3_nt: TGTGCCAGCAGCGTAGCTAGCGGGGGAAAGAATGAGCAGTTCTTC

d_call: .
j_call: TRBJ2-5
v_call: TRBV7-2
clone_size: .
cdr3_aa: CASSFDTFERGETQYF
cdr3_nt: TGTGCCAGCAGCTTCGACACCTTCGAACGGGGAGAGACCCAGTACTTC

d_call: TRBD1
j_call: TRBJ2-7
v_call: TRBV19
clone_size: .
cdr3_aa: CAGSPRPDRNHEQYF
cdr3_nt: TGTGCCGGTAGTCCCCGCCCGGACAGGAATCACGAGCAGTACTTC

d_call: .
j_call: TRBJ1-2
v_call: TRBV30
clone_size: .
cdr3_aa: CASVQGNYGYTF
cdr3_nt: TGTGCCTCCGTGCAGGGGAACTATGGCTACACCTTC

d_call: TRBD1
j_call: TRBJ2-4
v_call: TRBV7-9
clone_size: .
cdr3_aa: CSSSEAGGTKNIQYF
cdr3_nt: TGTTCCAGCAGTGAAGCAGGGGGAACCAAAAACATTCAGTACTTC

d_call: TRBD1
j_call: TRBJ2-7
v_call: TRBV6-6
clone_size: few
cdr3_aa: CASSYVAGGTGEQYF
cdr3_nt: TGTGCCAGCAGTTACGTGGCAGGGGGAACGGGAGAGCAGTACTTC

d_call: TRBD2
j_call: TRBJ2-2
v_call: TRBV5-4
clone_size: .
cdr3_aa: CASSPGGAGASNTGELFF
cdr3_nt: TGTGCCAGCAGCCCTGGGGGAGCGGGGGCCTCGAACACCGGGGAGCTGTTTTTT

d_call: .
j_call: TRBJ2-3
v_call: TRBV21-1
clone_size: .
cdr3_aa: CASSKLGTRNTDTQYF
cdr3_nt: TGTGCCAGCAGCAAACTGGGCACCCGCAACACAGATACGCAGTATTTT